The 25 T cell receptor beta chains below come from one sample, sequenced in a study of blood T cell repertoires in COVID-19. Some clones are missing from TCRdb's copy, which holds only in-frame ones; the method was immunoSEQ multiplex PCR. The table lists some 110,000 clones, approximately 88% of them singletons, with 0.8% to 1% in the top ten. The sequenced sample was peripheral blood. Source of these receptors: a woman in her 70s with acute or convalescent COVID-19.

The V and J genes are TRBV5-1 and TRBJ2-7; D not resolved. The CDR3 covers 12 residues. V was trimmed by 4 bases and J by 0 bases, leaving 5 bases between them. Germline V gives CDR1 SGHRS, CDR2 YFSETQ. CDR3: CASSKSSYEQYF. DNA for the CDR3: TGCGCCAGCAGCAAGAGCTCCTACGAGCAGTACTTC.

The chain uses TRBV7-3 and TRBJ2-1, with no clear D. Trimming took 5 bases from V and 12 from J, leaving 20 bases between them. The CDR3 spans 14 residues. In germline, CDR1 is SGHTA, CDR2 FQGTGA. CDR3 sequence: CASSPSRVNTRQFF. CDR3 sequence (DNA): TGTGCCAGCAGCCCTAGTCGGGTTAATACGCGGCAGTTCTTC.

This clone is a singleton in its sample. The chain carries TRBV3-1 (or the pseudogene TRBV3-2) and TRBJ2-7; D perhaps matches TRBD1 (6 bases). Germline assignment: CDR1 LGHDT and CDR2 YNNKEL (reference sequence). The V end was cut by 1 base, the J end by 1 base, with 8 bases between. The CDR3 is made up of 14 amino acids. The CDR3 sequence: CASSQGGRSYEQYF. The CDR3 coding sequence is TGTGCCAGCAGCCAAGGGGGGCGGTCCTACGAGCAGTACTTC.

This clone appeared once. This rearrangement joins TRBV9 to TRBJ2-5; D unresolved. Trimming shortened V by 3 bases and J by 5 bases, and 8 bases separated the two germline ends. CDR3 length: 12 amino acids. CDR1 is SGDLS and CDR2 is YYNGEE in the germline V gene. The CDR3 DNA is TGTGCCAGCAGCGCGGTCGGGGAGACCCAGTACTTC. This codes for CASSAVGETQYF. The variable domain in full, completed from reference TRBV9 and TRBJ2-5, reads DSGVTQTPKHLITATGQRVTLRCSPRSGDLSVYWYQQSLDQGLQFLIQYYNGEERAKGNILERFSAQQFPDLHSELNLSSLELGDSALYFCASSAVGETQYFGPGTRLLVL.

This chain connects TRBV9 to TRBJ2-3, with a tentative D call TRBD2 (5 bases). Germline assignment: CDR1 SGDLS and CDR2 YYNGEE. The CDR3 is 16 amino acids. Deletions cut 3 bases from V and 0 bases from J, with 14 bases between. The CDR3: CASSERPDFSTDTQYF. CDR3 DNA sequence: TGTGCCAGCAGCGAGAGGCCGGACTTTAGCACAGATACGCAGTATTTT.

The genes are TRBV7-3 and TRBJ1-2; 7 nucleotides agree with TRBD1. Trimming took 1 base from V and 4 from J; bases not matched to a gene: 6. This CDR3 has 15 residues. Germline V gene sequence: CDR1 SGHTA, CDR2 FQGTGA. The CDR3 loop reads CASSLSGGQSYGYTF. The CDR3 bases are TGTGCCAGCAGCTTAAGTGGGGGACAGTCCTATGGCTACACCTTC.

The sample holds many counts of this clone. The chain uses TRBV11-1 and TRBJ2-2; 7 positions match TRBD1. The CDR3 has 14 residues. Germline CDR1 SGHAT, CDR2 FQDESV (reference sequence). The trim removed 2 bases at V and 3 bases at J, leaving 0 bases unmatched. DNA for the CDR3: TGTGCCAGCAGCTTACAGGGGGACACCGGGGAGCTGTTTTTT. Translated, it gives CASSLQGDTGELFF.

The J gene is TRBJ1-1, the V gene TRBV2; 9 positions agree with TRBD1. The CDR3 totals 14 residues. Trimming cost V 8 bases and J 0 bases; bases outside gene matches: 4. Germline V CDR1 and CDR2: SNHLY, FYNNEI. The CDR3 here is CASEDRGLNTEAFF. The CDR3 coding sequence is TGTGCCAGCGAGGACAGGGGATTGAACACTGAAGCTTTCTTT.

The count of this clone is one. The chain has TRBV29-1 and TRBJ2-1, with 10 bases lining up with TRBD2. The CDR3 has 14 amino acids. Per germline, CDR1 SQVTM and CDR2 ANQGSEA. The junction had 8 bases not matched to a gene; V was cut back by 8 bases and J by 4 bases. The CDR3, as DNA: TGCAGCTCGCCGGGACTAGCGATATACAATGAGCAGTTCTTC. This sequence encodes CSSPGLAIYNEQFF.

This clone came up once. The CDR3 DNA is TGTGCCAGCAGCGAGAGACAGACGGCAACTAATGAAAAACTGTTTTTT. Amino acid sequence: CASSERQTATNEKLFF. J is TRBJ1-4 and V is TRBV21-1; TRBD1 is taken as the D call from the table, unchecked against the DNA. TRBV21-1 constitutes a pseudogene. The CDR3 is 16 residues long.

The gene calls are TRBV11-2 and TRBJ2-7, with 8 bases identical to TRBD1. V was pared by 0 bases and J by 4 bases, with 5 bases of the junction left unmatched. Germline CDR1 is SGHAT and CDR2 is FQNNGV. The CDR3 runs to 15 residues. The CDR3 DNA sequence: TGTGCCAGCAGCTTAGACAGGGGGCCCAATTACGAGCAGTACTTC. It translates to CASSLDRGPNYEQYF.

The genes are TRBV5-6 and TRBJ1-4; 9 bases align to TRBD1. With 4 bases clipped from V and 7 bases from J, the junction kept 5 bases outside the gene matches. Germline assignment: CDR1 SGHDT and CDR2 YYEEEE. CDR3 length equals 14 residues. CDR3 nucleotides: TGTGCCAGCAGCCTGGGACAGGGTGGTGAAAAACTGTTTTTT. Encoded protein: CASSLGQGGEKLFF. Combining the CDR3 with reference TRBV5-6 and TRBJ1-4 gives the whole variable domain DAGVTQSPTHLIKTRGQQVTLRCSPKSGHDTVSWYQQALGQGPQFIFQYYEEEERQRGNFPDRFSGHQFPNYSSELNVNALLLGDSALYLCASSLGQGGEKLFFGSGTQLSVL.

This clone was seen a single time. This rearrangement joins TRBV29-1 to TRBJ2-5; D is possibly TRBD2 (5 bases). Germline CDR1 and CDR2: SQVTM and ANQGSEA. V shed 1 base and J shed 4 bases, with 10 bases lying between them. The CDR3 is 13 amino acids. The CDR3 DNA reads as TGCAGCGTTGAAGTTACCCGGGGAGAGACCCAGTACTTC. This gives the protein CSVEVTRGETQYF.

The J gene is TRBJ2-1, the V gene TRBV6-4, with D perhaps TRBD2 (5 bases). Germline V lookup: CDR1 MRHNA, CDR2 SNTAGT. This CDR3 comprises 13 residues. With 2 bases removed from V and 8 bases from J, the gap between germline ends came to 10 bases. The CDR3 DNA reads TGTGCCAGCAGTGACCACATCGGGGATGAGCAGTTCTTC. Its protein product is CASSDHIGDEQFF.

The rearrangement links TRBV19 to TRBJ2-5; 10 nucleotides align to TRBD1. J lost 3 bases, V lost 4 bases, and 2 bases had no gene match. The CDR3 covers 14 residues. CDR1 LNHDA and CDR2 SQIVND come from the germline V gene (reference sequence). CDR3 sequence reads: CASSRQGAEETQYF. The CDR3 DNA reads as TGTGCCAGTAGTAGACAGGGGGCTGAAGAGACCCAGTACTTC.

This chain uses TRBV18 with TRBJ1-1; 7 nucleotides line up with TRBD1. This CDR3 is built from 13 residues. Germline CDR1 KGHSH, CDR2 LQKENI. Losses at the gene ends were 3 bases for V and 6 bases for J; bases not matched to a gene: 4. The CDR3 protein is CASSPGTASEAFF. In nucleotides, the CDR3 is TGTGCCAGCTCACCCGGGACAGCCTCTGAAGCTTTCTTT.

This rearrangement joins TRBV7-8 to TRBJ2-3; no clear D. Germline CDR1 is SGHVS and CDR2 is FQNEAQ. V lost 5 bases, J lost 3 bases, and 6 bases lay in between. The CDR3 length is 12 residues. CDR3 nucleotide sequence: TGTGCCAGCAGCCCACAAACAGATACGCAGTATTTT. Protein product: CASSPQTDTQYF.

The rearrangement uses TRBV18 and TRBJ1-6; 8 nucleotides agree with TRBD1. J lost 7 bases, V lost 1 base, and 3 bases had no gene match. This CDR3 comprises 15 residues. Germline lookup yields CDR1 KGHSH and CDR2 LQKENI. CDR3 bases: TGTGCCAGCTCACCACTCGGACAGGGAAATTCACCCCTCCACTTT. This gives the protein CASSPLGQGNSPLHF. The full variable domain, its missing parts supplied by reference TRBV18 and TRBJ1-6, is NAGVMQNPRHLVRRRGQEARLRCSPMKGHSHVYWYRQLPEEGLKFMVYLQKENIIDESGMPKERFSAEFPKEGPSILRIQQVVRGDSAAYFCASSPLGQGNSPLHFGNGTRLTVT.

V gene TRBV19 combines with J gene TRBJ1-5, with 9 nucleotides matching TRBD1. CDR3 length: 14 amino acids. Germline trimming cut 7 bases from V and 2 bases from J; bases unmatched to any gene: 3. Germline V gene lookup returns CDR1 LNHDA and CDR2 SQIVND (reference sequence). The CDR3 DNA reads TGTGCCAGTACCACAGGGGGCGGCAATCAGCCCCAGCATTTT. Translation: CASTTGGGNQPQHF.

The chain uses TRBV3-1 (or the pseudogene TRBV3-2) and TRBJ2-5; tentative D call: TRBD2 (5 bases). Germline loops: CDR1 LGHDT, CDR2 YNNKEL (reference sequence). This CDR3 region has 15 residues. V shed 2 bases and J shed 5 bases, with 15 bases lying between them. In nucleotides, the CDR3 is TGTGCCAGCAGCCAATCGGTCCTAGCTAGGGAGACCCAGTACTTC. Its translation is CASSQSVLARETQYF.

The chain combines TRBV27 with TRBJ2-7; 9 bases agree with TRBD2. V was pared by 3 bases and J by 2 bases, with 5 bases of the junction left unmatched. This CDR3 spans 15 amino acids. Germline V CDR1 and CDR2: MNHEY, SMNVEV (reference sequence). This chain's CDR3 is CASSFRAGGPYEQYF. The CDR3 DNA follows: TGTGCCAGCAGTTTCCGAGCGGGAGGTCCCTACGAGCAGTACTTC.

This chain uses TRBV19 with TRBJ2-1; TRBD2 aligns across 9 bases. The CDR3 is 15 amino acids. CDR1 and CDR2 from the germline V gene are LNHDA and SQIVND (reference sequence). The V and J ends lost 3 bases and 9 bases, in that order; junction bases with no gene match: 9. For the CDR3, the DNA is TGTGCCAGTAGTATGCGGGGGGGCCTCTCCCGTGAGCAGTTCTTC. This codes for CASSMRGGLSREQFF.

The chain links TRBV6-2 or TRBV6-3 to TRBJ1-1; tentatively, D is TRBD1 (5 bases). CDR3 length: 14 residues. V gave up 5 bases and J gave up 3 bases, with 13 bases separating them. CDR1 MNHEY and CDR2 SVGEGT come from the germline V gene. The CDR3 sequence: CASSIGAGDTEAFF. The CDR3 bases are TGTGCCAGCAGTATTGGGGCGGGAGACACTGAAGCTTTCTTT.

The chain employs TRBV19 and TRBJ2-7; 11 positions match TRBD1. Germline values: CDR1 LNHDA, CDR2 SQIVND (reference sequence). V gave up 4 bases and J gave up 3 bases; unmatched junction bases: 11. The length of the CDR3 is 17 residues. The CDR3 region is CASSRSGIGTGGYEQYF. Here the CDR3 DNA reads TGTGCCAGTAGTAGATCTGGAATCGGGACAGGGGGCTACGAGCAGTACTTC.

Here the CDR3 reads CASSYSRGYEQYF. The CDR3 nucleotides are TGTGCCAGCAGTTACTCCCGAGGGTACGAGCAGTACTTC. This rearrangement joins TRBV6-5 to TRBJ2-7; maybe TRBD2 (5 bases). Per the germline V gene, CDR1 is MNHEY and CDR2 is SVGAGI. The CDR3 totals 13 residues. The V end was cut by 0 bases, the J end by 4 bases, with 7 bases between.